This T cell receptor beta chain was sequenced during a study of beta chain features in type 1 diabetes. Germline V lookup: CDR1 MNHEY, CDR2 SVGAGI. The V end was cut by 8 bases, the J end by 4 bases, with 11 bases between. The CDR3 contains 12 residues. Purity above 95% was achieved in all sorted populations. This clone was picked up a small number of times. The antigen is not known. Findings and limits, study-wide: Moderately but significantly shorter TCRB CDR3s were found in Type 1 diabetes patients in all four CD4+ subsets.

Reverse transcribing all isolated RNA meant expressed TCRB transcripts were sequenced. Generated by immunoSEQ multiplex PCR, the TCRdb table keeps only in-frame clones and is missing some. This table holds hundreds of thousands of clones, over 11% found once. V is TRBV6-5 and J is TRBJ2-5, with D unresolved. The receptor's source is a man between 18 and 35 years old with type 1 diabetes. Sequencing input: naive CD4+ T cells from blood. CDR3 DNA: TGTGCCAGCCGACAAGCCCTAGAGACCCAGTACTTC. Translated, it gives CASRQALETQYF.